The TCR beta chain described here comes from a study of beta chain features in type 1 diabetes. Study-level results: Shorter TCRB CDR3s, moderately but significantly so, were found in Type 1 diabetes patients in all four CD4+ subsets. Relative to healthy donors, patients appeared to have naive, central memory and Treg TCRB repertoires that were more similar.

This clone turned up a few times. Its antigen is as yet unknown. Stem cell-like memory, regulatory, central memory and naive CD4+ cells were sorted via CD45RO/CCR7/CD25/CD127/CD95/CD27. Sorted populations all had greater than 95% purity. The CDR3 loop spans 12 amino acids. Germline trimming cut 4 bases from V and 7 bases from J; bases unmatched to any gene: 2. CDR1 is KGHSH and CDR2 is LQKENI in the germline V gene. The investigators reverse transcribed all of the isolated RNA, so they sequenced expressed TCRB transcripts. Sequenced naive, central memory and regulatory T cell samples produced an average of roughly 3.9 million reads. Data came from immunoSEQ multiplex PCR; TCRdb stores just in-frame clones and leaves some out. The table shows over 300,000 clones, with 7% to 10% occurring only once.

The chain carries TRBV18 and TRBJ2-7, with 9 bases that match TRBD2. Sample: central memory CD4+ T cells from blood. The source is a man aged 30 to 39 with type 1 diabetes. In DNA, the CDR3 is TGTGCCAGCTCACTGCGGGAGGGGGAGCAGTACTTC. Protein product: CASSLREGEQYF.